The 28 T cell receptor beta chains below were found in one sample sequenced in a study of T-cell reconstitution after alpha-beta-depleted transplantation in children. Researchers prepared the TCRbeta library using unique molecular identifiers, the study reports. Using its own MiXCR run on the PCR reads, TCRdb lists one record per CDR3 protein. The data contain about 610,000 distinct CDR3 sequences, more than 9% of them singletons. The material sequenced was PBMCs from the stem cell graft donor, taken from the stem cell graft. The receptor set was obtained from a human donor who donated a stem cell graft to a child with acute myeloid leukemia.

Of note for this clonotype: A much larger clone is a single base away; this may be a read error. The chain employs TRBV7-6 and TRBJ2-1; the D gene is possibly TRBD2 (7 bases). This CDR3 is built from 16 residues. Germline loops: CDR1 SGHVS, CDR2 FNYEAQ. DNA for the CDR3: TGTGCCAGCAGCGGTACAGGGAGGGGGAATAGAAATGAGCATTTCTTC. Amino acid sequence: CASSGTGRGNRNEHFF.

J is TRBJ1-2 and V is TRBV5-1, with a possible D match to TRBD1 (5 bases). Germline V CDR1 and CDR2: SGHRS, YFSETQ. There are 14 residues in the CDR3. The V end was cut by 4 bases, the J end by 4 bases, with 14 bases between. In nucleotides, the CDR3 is TGCGCCAGCAGCCGCGGGACGGATCTCTATGGCTACACCTTC. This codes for CASSRGTDLYGYTF.

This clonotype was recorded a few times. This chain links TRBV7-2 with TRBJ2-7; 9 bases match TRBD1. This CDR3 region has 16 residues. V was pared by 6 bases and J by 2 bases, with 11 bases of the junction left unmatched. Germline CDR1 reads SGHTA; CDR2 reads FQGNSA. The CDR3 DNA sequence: TGTGCCAGCAGTCGTACCGGGACAGGGCTTACCTACGAGCAGTACTTC. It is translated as CASSRTGTGLTYEQYF.

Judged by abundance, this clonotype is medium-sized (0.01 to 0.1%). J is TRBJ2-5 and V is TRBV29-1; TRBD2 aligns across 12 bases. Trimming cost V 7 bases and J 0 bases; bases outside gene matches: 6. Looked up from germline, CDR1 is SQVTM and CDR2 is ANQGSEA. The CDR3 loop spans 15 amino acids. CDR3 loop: CSAASGRVYQETQYF. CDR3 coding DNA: TGCAGCGCAGCTAGCGGGAGGGTGTACCAAGAGACCCAGTACTTC. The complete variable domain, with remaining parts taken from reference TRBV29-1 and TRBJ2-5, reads SAVISQKPSRDICQRGTSLTIQCQVDSQVTMMFWYRQQPGQSLTLIATANQGSEATYESGFVIDKFPISRPNLTFSTLTVSNMSPEDSSIYLCSAASGRVYQETQYFGPGTRLLVL.

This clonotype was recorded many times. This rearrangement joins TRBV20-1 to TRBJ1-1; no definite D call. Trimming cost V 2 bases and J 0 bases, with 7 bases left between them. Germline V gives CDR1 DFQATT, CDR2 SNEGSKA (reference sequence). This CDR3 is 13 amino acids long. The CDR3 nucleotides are TGCAGTGCTAGACGGACGGTGAACACTGAAGCTTTCTTT. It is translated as CSARRTVNTEAFF.

The chain's CDR3 is CASYSPYEQYF. The CDR3, as DNA: TGTGCCAGCTACAGCCCCTACGAGCAGTACTTC. The chain couples TRBV6-2 or TRBV6-3 to TRBJ2-7; D uncertain. CDR1 and CDR2 (germline): MNHEY, SVGEGT. Deletions cut 8 bases from V and 2 bases from J, with 7 bases between. The CDR3 runs to 11 residues.

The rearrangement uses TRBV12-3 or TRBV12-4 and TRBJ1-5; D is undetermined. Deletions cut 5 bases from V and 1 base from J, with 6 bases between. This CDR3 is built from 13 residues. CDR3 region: CASSRASNQPQHF. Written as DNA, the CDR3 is TGTGCCAGCAGTCGTGCGAGCAATCAGCCCCAGCATTTT.

The CDR3 sequence is CASSGLAVDGELFF. CDR3 sequence (DNA): TGTGCCAGCAGCGGCCTAGCGGTAGACGGGGAGCTGTTTTTT. The chain recombines TRBV9 with TRBJ2-2, with 7 nucleotides matching TRBD2. The CDR3 is made up of 14 amino acids. V shed 3 bases, J shed 7 bases, and the junction held 6 bases outside the gene matches. Per germline, CDR1 SGDLS and CDR2 YYNGEE.

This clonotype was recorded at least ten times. CDR3 sequence (DNA): TGTGCCGCCCGACAGGCAACTAATGAAAAACTGTTTTTT. It encodes CAARQATNEKLFF. This sequence joins TRBV10-3 and TRBJ1-4; maybe TRBD1 (6 bases). The germline V and J ends were trimmed by 11 bases and 0 bases, with 10 bases remaining between them. There are 13 residues in the CDR3. The germline CDR1 and CDR2 sequences are ENHRY and SYGVKD.

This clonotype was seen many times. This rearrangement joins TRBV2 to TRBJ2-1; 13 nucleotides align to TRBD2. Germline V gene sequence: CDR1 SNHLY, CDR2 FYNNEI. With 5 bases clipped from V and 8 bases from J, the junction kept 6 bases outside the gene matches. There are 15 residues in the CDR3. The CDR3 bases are TGTGCCAGCAGTCCGAGGACTAGCGGGAGCTATGAGCAGTTCTTC. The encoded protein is CASSPRTSGSYEQFF.

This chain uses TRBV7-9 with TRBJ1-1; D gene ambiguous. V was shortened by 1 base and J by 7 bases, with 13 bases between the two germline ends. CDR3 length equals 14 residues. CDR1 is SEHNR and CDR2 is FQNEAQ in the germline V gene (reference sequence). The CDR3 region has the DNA TGTGCCAGCAGCTTAGAGGTATTCGGCAGTGAAGCTTTCTTT. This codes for CASSLEVFGSEAFF.

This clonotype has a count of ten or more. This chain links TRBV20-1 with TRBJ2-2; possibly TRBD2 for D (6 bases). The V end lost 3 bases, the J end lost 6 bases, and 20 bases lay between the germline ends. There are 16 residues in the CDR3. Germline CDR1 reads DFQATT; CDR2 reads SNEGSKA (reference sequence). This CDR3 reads CSASAGPTAVSGELFF. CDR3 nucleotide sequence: TGCAGTGCTAGCGCGGGACCGACGGCCGTTTCCGGGGAGCTGTTTTTT.

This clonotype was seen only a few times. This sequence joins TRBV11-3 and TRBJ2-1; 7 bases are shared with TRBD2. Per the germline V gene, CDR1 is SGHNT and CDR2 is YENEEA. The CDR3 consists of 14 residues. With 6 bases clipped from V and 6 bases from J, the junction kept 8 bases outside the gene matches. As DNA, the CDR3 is TGTGCCAGCAGTTCTACCGCGGGAGCCAATGAGCAGTTCTTC. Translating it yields CASSSTAGANEQFF. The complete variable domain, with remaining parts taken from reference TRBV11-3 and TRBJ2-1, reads EAGVVQSPRYKIIEKKQPVAFWCNPISGHNTLYWYLQNLGQGPELLIRYENEEAVDDSQLPKDRFSAERLKGVDSTLKIQPAELGDSAVYLCASSSTAGANEQFFGPGTRLTVL.

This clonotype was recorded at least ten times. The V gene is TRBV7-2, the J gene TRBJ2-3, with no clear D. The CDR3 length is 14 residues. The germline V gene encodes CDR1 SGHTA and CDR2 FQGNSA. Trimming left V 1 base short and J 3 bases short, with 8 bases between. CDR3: CASSLGSPTDTQYF. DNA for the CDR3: TGTGCCAGCAGCTTAGGGAGCCCGACAGATACGCAGTATTTT.

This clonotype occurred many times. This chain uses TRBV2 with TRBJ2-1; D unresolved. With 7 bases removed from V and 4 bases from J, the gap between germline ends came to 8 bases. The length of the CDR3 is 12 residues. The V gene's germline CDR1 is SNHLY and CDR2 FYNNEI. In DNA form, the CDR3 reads TGTGCCAGCAATACTGTTTACAATGAGCAGTTCTTC. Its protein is CASNTVYNEQFF.

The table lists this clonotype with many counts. The CDR3 sequence is CATSREAGASGELFF. DNA of the CDR3: TGTGCCACCAGCAGAGAAGCGGGAGCGAGCGGGGAGCTGTTTTTT. The rearrangement uses TRBV15 and TRBJ2-2, with 8 bases lining up with TRBD2. The CDR3 is 15 residues long. Germline CDR1 and CDR2: LNHNV and YYDKDF (reference sequence). V shed 0 bases, J shed 7 bases, and the junction held 4 bases outside the gene matches. Looking up the rest from reference TRBV15 and TRBJ2-2 gives the full variable domain: DAMVIQNPRYQVTQFGKPVTLSCSQTLNHNVMYWYQQKSSQAPKLLFHYYDKDFNNEADTPDNFQSRRPNTSFCFLDIRSPGLGDTAMYLCATSREAGASGELFFGEGSRLTVL.

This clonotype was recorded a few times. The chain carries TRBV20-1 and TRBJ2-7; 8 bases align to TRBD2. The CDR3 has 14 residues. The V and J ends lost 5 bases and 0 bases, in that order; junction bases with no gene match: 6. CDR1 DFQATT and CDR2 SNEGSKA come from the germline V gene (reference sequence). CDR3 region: CSAPKREFSYEQYF. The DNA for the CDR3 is TGCAGTGCTCCTAAGCGGGAGTTCTCCTACGAGCAGTACTTC.

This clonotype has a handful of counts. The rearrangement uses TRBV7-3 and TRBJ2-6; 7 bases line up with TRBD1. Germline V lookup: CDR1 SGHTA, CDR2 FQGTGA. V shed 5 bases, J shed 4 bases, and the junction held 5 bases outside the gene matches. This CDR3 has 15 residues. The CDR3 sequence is CASSIPGQGANVLTF. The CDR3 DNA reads TGTGCCAGCAGCATACCGGGACAGGGGGCCAACGTCCTGACTTTC.

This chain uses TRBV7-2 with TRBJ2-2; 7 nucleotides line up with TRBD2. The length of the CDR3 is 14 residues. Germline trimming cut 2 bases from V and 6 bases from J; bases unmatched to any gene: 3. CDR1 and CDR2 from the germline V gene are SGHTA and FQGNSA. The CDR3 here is CASSLKLAPGELFF. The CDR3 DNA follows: TGTGCCAGCAGCTTAAAACTAGCGCCCGGGGAGCTGTTTTTT.

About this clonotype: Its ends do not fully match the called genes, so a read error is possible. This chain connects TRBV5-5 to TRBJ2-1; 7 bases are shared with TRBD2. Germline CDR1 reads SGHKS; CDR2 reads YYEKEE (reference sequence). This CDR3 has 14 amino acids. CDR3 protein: CASSLEGPLVREVF. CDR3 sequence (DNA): TGTGCCAGCAGCTTGGAGGGCCCCCTTGTTCGGGAGGTCTTC.

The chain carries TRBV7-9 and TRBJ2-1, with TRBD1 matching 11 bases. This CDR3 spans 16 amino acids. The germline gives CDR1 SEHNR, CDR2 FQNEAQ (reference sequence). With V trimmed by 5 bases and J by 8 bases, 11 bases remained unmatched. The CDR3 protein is CASSIPGQGGIDEQFF. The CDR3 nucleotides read TGTGCCAGCAGCATACCGGGACAGGGGGGAATCGATGAGCAGTTCTTC.

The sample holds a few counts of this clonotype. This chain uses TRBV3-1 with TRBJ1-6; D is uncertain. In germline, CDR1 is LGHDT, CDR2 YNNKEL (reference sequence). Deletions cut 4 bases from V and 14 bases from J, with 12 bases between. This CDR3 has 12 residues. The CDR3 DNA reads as TGTGCCAGCAGCCGTGGGCTTGTAGCCCTCCACTTT. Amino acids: CASSRGLVALHF.

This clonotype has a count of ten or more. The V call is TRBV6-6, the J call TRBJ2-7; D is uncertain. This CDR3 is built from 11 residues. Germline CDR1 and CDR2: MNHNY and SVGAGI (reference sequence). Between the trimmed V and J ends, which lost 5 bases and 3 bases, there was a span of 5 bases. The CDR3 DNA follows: TGTGCCAGCAGTGACCACTACGAGCAGTACTTC. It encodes CASSDHYEQYF.

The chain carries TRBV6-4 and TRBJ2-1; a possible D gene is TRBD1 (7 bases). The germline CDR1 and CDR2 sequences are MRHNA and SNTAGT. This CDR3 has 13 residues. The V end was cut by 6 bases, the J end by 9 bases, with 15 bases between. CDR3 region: CASRAGQSIEQFF. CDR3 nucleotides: TGTGCCAGCAGGGCGGGACAGTCTATTGAGCAGTTCTTC.

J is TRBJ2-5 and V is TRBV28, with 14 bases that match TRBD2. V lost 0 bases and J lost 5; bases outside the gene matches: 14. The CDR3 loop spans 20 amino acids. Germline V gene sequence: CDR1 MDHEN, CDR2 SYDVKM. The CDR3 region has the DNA TGTGCCAGCAGTTTATGGGACAGGGGACTAGCGGGAGTCTCCGGGGAGACCCAGTACTTC. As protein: CASSLWDRGLAGVSGETQYF.

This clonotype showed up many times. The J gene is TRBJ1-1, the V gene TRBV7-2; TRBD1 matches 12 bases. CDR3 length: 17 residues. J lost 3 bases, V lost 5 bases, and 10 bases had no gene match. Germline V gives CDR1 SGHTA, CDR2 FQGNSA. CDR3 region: CASSRLGTGGFHTEAFF. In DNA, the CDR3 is TGTGCCAGCAGCCGACTCGGGACAGGGGGCTTTCACACTGAAGCTTTCTTT.

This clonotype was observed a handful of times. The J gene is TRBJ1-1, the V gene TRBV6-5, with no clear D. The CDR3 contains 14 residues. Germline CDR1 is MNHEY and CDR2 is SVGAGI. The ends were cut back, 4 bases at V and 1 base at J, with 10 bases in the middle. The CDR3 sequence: CASSSGSENTEAFF. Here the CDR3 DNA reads TGTGCCAGCAGTTCGGGATCAGAGAACACTGAAGCTTTCTTT.

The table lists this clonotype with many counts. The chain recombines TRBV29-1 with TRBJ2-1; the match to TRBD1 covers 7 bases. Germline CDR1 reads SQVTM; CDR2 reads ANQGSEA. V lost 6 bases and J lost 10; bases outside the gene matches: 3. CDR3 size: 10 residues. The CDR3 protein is CSVVDREQFF. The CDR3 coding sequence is TGCAGCGTCGTGGACAGGGAGCAGTTCTTC.